This T cell receptor (beta chain) is drawn from a study of T cell repertoires in cytomegalovirus infection. Study-wide background: Use of recently identified HLA-C-restricted and well-studied HLA-B-restricted CMV epitopes was part of the study. CMV infection plus the matching HLA type was flagged by public TCR beta signatures. Study-wide points: People with CMV and the relevant HLA were identified by cumulative public TCR beta family frequency. HLA-C-restricted CMV-specific TCR beta clonotypes prevailed in the ex vivo response.

TCRdb called the reads again in MiXCR, with one record for every CDR3 protein. The data hold approximately 990,000 distinct CDR3 sequences, with less than 35% observed a single time. The sample holds many counts of this clonotype. Its antigen remains unidentified. The germline V gene encodes CDR1 LGHNA and CDR2 YNFKEQ. Trimming took 4 bases from V and 2 from J; bases not matched to a gene: 12. The CDR3 is 17 residues long. This sequence was found in a human donor in good health (CMV status not recorded). Some clones in this sample may be carry-over from other donors' samples. V usage is TRBV4-2 and J usage is TRBJ2-3, with TRBD1 identical over 7 bases. Sequencing used cultured CD8+ T cells from PBMCs, obtained from culture after CMV antigen stimulation. The CDR3 protein is CASSPLDGQDHTDTQYF. Here the CDR3 DNA reads TGTGCCAGCAGCCCTCTTGATGGACAGGATCACACAGATACGCAGTATTTT.